Listed here are 14 T cell receptor beta chains from one sample, sequenced in a study of shared clonotypes between healthy human individuals (dated by TCRdb to about 2020). CD8 naive samples were CD45RO-negative cells positively selected for CCR7, giving a CD45RA+CCR7+ population that excluded TemRA cells. The protocol used for the library was the immunoSEQ multiplex PCR assay. The table was pulled from immuneACCESS by TCRdb, which kept in-frame rearrangements only. Such tables lose some clones; where checked, under half of the loss comes from unresolved V genes, and the rest has no known cause. In this sample the table shows about 1.9 million clones, around 93% of which occur a single time. The leading ten clones occupy roughly 1.7% of the sample. Sequencing was performed on naive CD8+ T cells from PBMCs. What the cell subset or site label conveys for this sample: CD45RA+CCR7+. These TCRs come from a man in his late teens or twenties in good health. Some clones in this sample may be carry-over from other donors' samples.

The CDR3 spells CASSPTAGQSYEQYF. CDR3 DNA: TGTGCCAGCAGTCCCACCGCCGGGCAGTCCTACGAGCAGTACTTC. The chain couples TRBV5-6 to TRBJ2-7; D gene unclear. The germline gives CDR1 SGHDT, CDR2 YYEEEE. The CDR3 spans 15 residues. V was pared by 5 bases and J by 1 base, with 16 bases between.

The gene calls are TRBV28 and TRBJ2-5, with D perhaps TRBD2 (7 bases). The ends were cut back, 8 bases at V and 2 bases at J, with 18 bases in the middle. The CDR3 extends over 15 amino acids. CDR1 MDHEN and CDR2 SYDVKM come from the germline V gene. The CDR3 protein is CASGGGPLAQETQYF. The CDR3 DNA reads TGTGCCAGCGGCGGGGGCCCATTAGCACAAGAGACCCAGTACTTC.

V usage is TRBV27 and J usage is TRBJ2-7; 9 bases match TRBD1. Trimming cost V 3 bases and J 2 bases; bases outside gene matches: 5. The CDR3 consists of 15 residues. The germline V gene encodes CDR1 MNHEY and CDR2 SMNVEV (reference sequence). The CDR3 reads CASSFRDREPYEQYF. CDR3 DNA: TGTGCCAGCAGTTTTAGGGACAGGGAGCCCTACGAGCAGTACTTC.

The V and J genes are TRBV6-5 and TRBJ2-3, with D uncertain. This CDR3 is built from 14 residues. Germline CDR1 is MNHEY and CDR2 is SVGAGI. Trimming removed 3 bases at V and 0 bases at J, with 7 bases between. CDR3 coding DNA: TGTGCCAGCAGTTATGAGGAGAGCACAGATACGCAGTATTTT. It encodes CASSYEESTDTQYF.

The sample holds a few counts of this clone. The sample contains more than one DNA sequence encoding this CDR3. The CDR3 nucleotides read TGTGCCAGTAGTATAAGGACGGCGAACACTGAAGCTTTCTTT. Protein sequence: CASSIRTANTEAFF. The chain carries TRBV19 and TRBJ1-1, with D unresolved. Germline-derived CDR1 and CDR2 are LNHDA and SQIVND (reference sequence). The CDR3 consists of 14 residues. V was shortened by 2 bases and J by 1 base, with 8 bases between the two germline ends.

V is TRBV10-3 and J is TRBJ2-7; 9 bases map to TRBD1. After removal of 2 bases from V and 2 bases from J, the junction contained 7 bases not matched to a gene. This CDR3 region has 16 residues. CDR1 ENHRY and CDR2 SYGVKD come from the germline V gene. In nucleotides, the CDR3 is TGTGCCATCAGTGAGCACGGGACAGGGTTCCCCTACGAGCAGTACTTC. It encodes CAISEHGTGFPYEQYF.

The V call is TRBV6-1, the J call TRBJ2-7, with TRBD1 identical over 9 bases. The CDR3 totals 16 residues. V lost 1 base to trimming and J lost 6 bases; unmatched junction nucleotides: 10. Germline V gene sequence: CDR1 MNHNS, CDR2 SASEGT. CDR3 protein: CASSEGYTGGWGEQYF. CDR3 coding DNA: TGTGCCAGCAGTGAAGGGTATACAGGGGGCTGGGGCGAGCAGTACTTC.

V usage is TRBV5-8 and J usage is TRBJ1-2; perhaps TRBD1 as D (6 bases). The CDR3 is made up of 14 amino acids. With 2 bases removed from V and 4 bases from J, the gap between germline ends came to 12 bases. The germline V gene has CDR1 SGHTS and CDR2 YDEGEE. The CDR3 sequence: CASSFRGQFYGYTF. Written as DNA, the CDR3 is TGTGCCAGCAGCTTCCGGGGGCAGTTCTATGGCTACACCTTC.

The chain recombines TRBV27 with TRBJ2-7; 7 bases are shared with TRBD2. Germline CDR1 and CDR2: MNHEY and SMNVEV (reference sequence). The junction had 14 bases not matched to a gene; V was cut back by 10 bases and J by 5 bases. This CDR3 is 14 amino acids long. The CDR3 DNA reads as TGTGCCACTGCCGGGGCGGGAGCGATCCACGAGCAGTACTTC. Its translation: CATAGAGAIHEQYF.

V is TRBV7-9 and J is TRBJ2-5, with 11 bases lining up with TRBD1. The CDR3 consists of 15 residues. J lost 1 base, V lost 3 bases, and 1 base had no gene match. Germline V CDR1 and CDR2: SEHNR, FQNEAQ (reference sequence). The DNA for the CDR3 is TGTGCCAGCAGCTTGGGACAGGGGGGCCAAGAGACCCAGTACTTC. As protein: CASSLGQGGQETQYF.

J is TRBJ1-4 and V is TRBV7-9; maybe TRBD1 (6 bases). The CDR3 extends over 17 amino acids. Germline CDR1 reads SEHNR; CDR2 reads FQNEAQ (reference sequence). The V end was cut by 5 bases, the J end by 0 bases, with 16 bases between. CDR3 region: CASSTPLRGATNEKLFF. CDR3 coding DNA: TGTGCCAGCAGCACACCTCTCAGGGGTGCAACTAATGAAAAACTGTTTTTT.

This rearrangement joins TRBV27 to TRBJ2-1; 12 bases are shared with TRBD2. Looked up from germline, CDR1 is MNHEY and CDR2 is SMNVEV (reference sequence). The CDR3 length is 12 residues. The V segment lost 10 bases and the J segment 10 bases; nucleotides outside the gene matches: 5. In DNA form, the CDR3 reads TGTGCCAAAACTAGCGGGAGGCCCGAGCAGTTCTTC. The encoded protein is CAKTSGRPEQFF.

This clone was seen a single time. The CDR3: CASSDWAGNQFF. The CDR3 region has the DNA TGTGCCAGCAGTGATTGGGCCGGGAACCAGTTCTTC. The V and J genes are TRBV6-4 and TRBJ2-1, with D possibly being TRBD2 (5 bases). The CDR3 is made up of 12 amino acids. V shed 3 bases and J shed 13 bases, with 13 bases lying between them. From germline, CDR1 is MRHNA and CDR2 SNTAGT.

The chain combines TRBV4-1 with TRBJ2-1; D not resolved. Germline-derived CDR1 and CDR2 are MGHRA and YSYEKL. The CDR3 has 17 amino acids. V was pared by 0 bases and J by 5 bases, with 17 bases between. The CDR3 reads CASSQEISSGPNNEQFF. DNA for the CDR3: TGCGCCAGCAGCCAAGAAATTAGCAGTGGGCCTAACAATGAGCAGTTCTTC.